The 10 T cell receptor beta chains listed next were all sequenced from one sample in a study of radiation and T cells in renal cell carcinoma. Treatment defined: treatment-naive control, cytoreductive nephrectomy. Here immunoSEQ multiplex PCR was the method, and the copy in TCRdb shows in-frame clones only, minus some. The table has about 23,000 clones, roughly half seen once. The sequenced sample was tumor tissue, obtained from a patient whose treatment was nephrectomy without radiotherapy. These receptors came from a human donor with renal cell carcinoma.

CDR3 nucleotide sequence: TGTGCCAGTGCAAGCGGACAGGGGTGGACCGGGGAGCTGTTTTTT. It is translated as CASASGQGWTGELFF. This sequence joins TRBV19 and TRBJ2-2, with TRBD1 matching 9 bases. The V gene end was trimmed by 8 bases and the J gene end by 5 bases; junction bases not matched to a gene: 9. There are 15 residues in the CDR3. CDR1 and CDR2 from the germline V gene are LNHDA and SQIVND (reference sequence).

The J gene is TRBJ1-1, the V gene TRBV15; 7 bases map to TRBD1. The V and J ends lost 0 bases and 7 bases, in that order; junction bases with no gene match: 5. The germline V gene has CDR1 LNHNV and CDR2 YYDKDF (reference sequence). The CDR3 has 14 amino acids. CDR3 sequence (DNA): TGTGCCACCAGCAGAGAGAGAGGGGGCATTGAAGCTTTCTTT. Translated: CATSRERGGIEAFF.

This clone was counted a few times. The CDR3 is CAWSVAGVGNTIYF. CDR3 coding DNA: TGTGCCTGGAGTGTGGCAGGGGTTGGAAACACCATATATTTT. The chain has TRBV30 and TRBJ1-3; tentative D call: TRBD1 (6 bases). The CDR3 sequence is 14 residues long. Trimming took off 0 bases at V and 3 bases at J, with 9 bases between the two ends. Germline V gene lookup returns CDR1 GTSNPN and CDR2 SVGIG (reference sequence).

The chain recombines TRBV7-9 with TRBJ2-3; 14 bases are shared with TRBD2. The CDR3 is 17 residues long. J was trimmed by 2 bases and V by 1 base; bases with no gene match: 2. CDR1 SEHNR and CDR2 FQNEAQ come from the germline V gene (reference sequence). CDR3 DNA: TGTGCCAGCAGCTTAGGGACTAGCGGGGGGACCACAGATACGCAGTATTTT. Protein: CASSLGTSGGTTDTQYF.

This clone turned up a few times. The chain joins TRBV30 to TRBJ1-1; no firm D call. The CDR3 extends over 12 amino acids. Trimming pared 2 bases from V and 8 bases from J, leaving 12 bases between. Germline V CDR1 and CDR2: GTSNPN, SVGIG (reference sequence). The chain's CDR3 is CAWSRQAVEAFF. The CDR3 DNA sequence: TGTGCCTGGAGTAGGCAGGCCGTCGAAGCTTTCTTT.

CDR3 in DNA: TGTGCCAGCAGCTTAGAGGCCCCCAGGTTGGCCTACGAGCAGTACTTC. This sequence encodes CASSLEAPRLAYEQYF. V gene TRBV11-2 combines with J gene TRBJ2-7; D unclear. V gave up 0 bases and J gave up 2 bases, with 14 bases separating them. The CDR3 runs to 16 residues. Per germline, CDR1 SGHAT and CDR2 FQNNGV. Based on the CDR3 plus reference TRBV11-2 and TRBJ2-7, the full variable domain is EAGVAQSPRYKIIEKRQSVAFWCNPISGHATLYWYQQILGQGPKLLIQFQNNGVVDDSQLPKDRFSAERLKGVDSTLKIQPAKLEDSAVYLCASSLEAPRLAYEQYFGPGTRLTVT.

This rearrangement joins TRBV7-2 to TRBJ2-3; TRBD2 agrees at 9 bases. Germline assignment: CDR1 SGHTA and CDR2 FQGNSA. The CDR3 sequence is 15 residues long. V lost 7 bases to trimming and J lost 4 bases; unmatched junction nucleotides: 9. CDR3 in DNA: TGTGCCAGCAAGGAGGGCGGGGGGGGATCAGATACGCAGTATTTT. Translating it yields CASKEGGGGSDTQYF.

Only a few counts were recorded for this clone. The chain recombines TRBV13 with TRBJ1-2, with 9 nucleotides matching TRBD1. Losses at the gene ends were 1 base for V and 1 base for J; bases not matched to a gene: 4. The CDR3 is 16 amino acids. CDR1 is PRHDT, CDR2 FYEKMQ, per germline (reference sequence). In DNA, the CDR3 is TGTGCCAGCAGCTTAGACAGGGGGCTACTTAACTATGGCTACACCTTC. Translating it yields CASSLDRGLLNYGYTF.

This clone was seen more than once but under ten times. V gene TRBV5-5 combines with J gene TRBJ2-7; TRBD1 agrees at 8 bases. CDR3 length: 16 residues. Germline CDR1 SGHKS, CDR2 YYEKEE (reference sequence). The V and J ends lost 4 bases and 0 bases, in that order; junction bases with no gene match: 9. CDR3 loop: CASSPDGQGISYEQYF. CDR3 in DNA: TGTGCCAGCAGCCCGGACGGACAGGGCATCTCCTACGAGCAGTACTTC.

This rearrangement joins TRBV2 to TRBJ1-2; 7 bases line up with TRBD1. Germline values: CDR1 SNHLY, CDR2 FYNNEI. This CDR3 has 12 amino acids. Trimming took 7 bases from V and 9 from J; bases not matched to a gene: 8. CDR3 in amino acids: CASKGLGQSYTF. CDR3 in DNA: TGTGCCAGCAAAGGCCTGGGACAGAGCTACACCTTC.